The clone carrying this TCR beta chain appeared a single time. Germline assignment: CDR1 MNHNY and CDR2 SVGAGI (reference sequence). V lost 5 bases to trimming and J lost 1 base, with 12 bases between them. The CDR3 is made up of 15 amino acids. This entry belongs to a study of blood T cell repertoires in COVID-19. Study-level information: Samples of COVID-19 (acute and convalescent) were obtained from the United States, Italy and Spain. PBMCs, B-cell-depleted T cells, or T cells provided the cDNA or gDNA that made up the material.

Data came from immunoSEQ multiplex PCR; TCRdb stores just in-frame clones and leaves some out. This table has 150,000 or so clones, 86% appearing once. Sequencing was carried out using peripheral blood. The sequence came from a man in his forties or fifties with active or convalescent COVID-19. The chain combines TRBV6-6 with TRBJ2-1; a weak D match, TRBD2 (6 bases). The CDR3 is CASSRTRESYNEQFF. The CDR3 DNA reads TGTGCCAGCAGTCGTACTCGGGAGTCCTACAATGAGCAGTTCTTC.